These T cell receptor beta chains were read from a single sample in a study of cytomegalovirus exposure and HLA in healthy donors. Method: immunoSEQ multiplex PCR; TCRdb's copy keeps in-frame clones and lacks some. The top ten clones hold about 0.2% of a sample with about 200,000 clones, approximately 79% of them seen once. The specimen was PBMCs. The source is a girl between 2 and 10 years old in good health and CMV-seronegative. The CDR3 runs from the conserved cysteine through the conserved F or W. D genes are given only for firm matches. Size is omitted from some rows. Given values are once, few, many or a class for expanded clones.

-,TRBJ1-3,TRBV7-9,-,CASSSRQANTIYF,TGTGCCAGCAGCTCACGACAGGCCAACACCATATATTTT
-,TRBJ1-2,TRBV7-9,-,CASSARGSYGYTF,TGTGCCAGCAGCGCCCGGGGTAGCTATGGCTACACCTTC
-,TRBJ1-1,TRBV28,-,CASQGNTEAFF,TGTGCCAGCCAGGGGAACACTGAAGCTTTCTTT
-,TRBJ1-1,TRBV7-9,-,CASSLARTSNTEAFF,TGTGCCAGCAGCTTAGCGCGGACTTCCAACACTGAAGCTTTCTTT
-,TRBJ2-7,TRBV10-2,TRBD1,CASKQGASEQYF,TGCGCCAGCAAACAGGGGGCCTCCGAGCAGTACTTC
few,TRBJ1-1,TRBV19,-,CASSIVAGNTEAFF,TGTGCCAGTAGTATAGTAGCGGGGAACACTGAAGCTTTCTTT
-,TRBJ1-4,TRBV2,-,CASSAQGTNEKLFF,TGTGCCAGCAGTGCACAGGGAACAAATGAAAAACTGTTTTTT
once,TRBJ2-7,TRBV29-1,-,CSVEEGGSIYEQYF,TGCAGCGTTGAAGAAGGGGGTAGCATCTACGAGCAGTACTTC
-,TRBJ1-6,TRBV7-9,-,CASTRGGSYNSPLHF,TGTGCCAGCACCCGGGGGGGGTCCTATAATTCACCCCTCCACTTT
-,TRBJ1-1,TRBV7-9,-,CASTKLMGAVNTEAFF,TGTGCCAGCACCAAGCTAATGGGGGCGGTTAACACTGAAGCTTTCTTT
once,TRBJ1-2,TRBV30,-,CAWSVPERGYGYTF,TGTGCCTGGAGTGTACCCGAAAGAGGCTATGGCTACACCTTC
once,TRBJ1-3,TRBV5-1,TRBD1,CASSLVSGGSGNTIYF,TGCGCCAGCAGCTTGGTCTCAGGGGGGTCAGGAAACACCATATATTTT
-,TRBJ2-7,TRBV2,TRBD1,CASSQGESYEQYF,TGTGCCAGCAGTCAGGGGGAATCCTACGAGCAGTACTTC
-,TRBJ1-2,TRBV6-5,TRBD1,CASSYSPDRPRYGYTF,TGTGCCAGCAGTTACTCCCCGGACAGGCCCCGCTATGGCTACACCTTC
few,TRBJ2-7,TRBV6-1,TRBD2,CASRESSGSNVRYEQYF,TGTGCCAGCAGGGAATCTAGCGGGAGTAACGTCCGATACGAGCAGTACTTC
few,TRBJ1-3,TRBV6-6,TRBD1,CASGDRAGNTIYF,TGTGCCAGCGGGGACAGGGCTGGAAACACCATATATTTT
-,TRBJ1-1,TRBV27,-,CASSSGEGTEAFF,TGTGCCAGCAGTTCCGGGGAGGGGACTGAAGCTTTCTTT
few,TRBJ1-2,TRBV29-1,-,CSVEEWTDSNYGYTF,TGCAGCGTTGAAGAGTGGACAGATAGTAACTATGGCTACACCTTC
-,TRBJ1-4,TRBV19,-,CASSRLRAGGYEKLFF,TGTGCCAGTAGTCGGCTGCGGGCTGGTGGGTATGAAAAACTGTTTTTT
few,TRBJ2-5,TRBV2,-,CASSEATAGAGTQYF,TGTGCCAGCAGTGAAGCTACGGCAGGGGCAGGGACCCAGTACTTC
-,TRBJ1-4,TRBV30,-,CAWSVGGGSEKLFF,TGTGCCTGGAGTGTAGGCGGGGGGTCCGAAAAACTGTTTTTT
-,TRBJ2-3,TRBV6-1,-,CASVRTSADTQYF,TGTGCCAGCGTCCGCACTAGTGCGGATACGCAGTATTTT
-,TRBJ2-3,TRBV12-5,TRBD2,CASEREGPTDTQYF,TGTGCTAGTGAGCGGGAGGGCCCGACAGATACGCAGTATTTT
-,TRBJ2-2,TRBV6-1,-,CASSEVNGGSGELFF,TGTGCCAGCAGTGAAGTGAACGGGGGTAGCGGGGAGCTGTTTTTT
-,TRBJ1-1,TRBV4-1,-,CASSPVLNALNTEAFF,TGCGCCAGCAGTCCGGTTCTCAACGCGCTGAACACTGAAGCTTTCTTT
-,TRBJ1-1,TRBV29-1,-,CSAEPLGRGNTEAFF,TGCAGCGCCGAACCTCTAGGACGGGGGAACACTGAAGCTTTCTTT
-,TRBJ2-1,TRBV5-6,TRBD1,CASSYRGGYNEQFF,TGTGCCAGCAGCTACAGGGGTGGTTACAATGAGCAGTTCTTC
-,TRBJ2-3,TRBV12-5,-,CASGLGGAADTDTQYF,TGTGCTAGTGGTTTAGGGGGGGCGGCCGACACAGATACGCAGTATTTT
-,TRBJ2-1,TRBV25-1,TRBD2,CASSEAGVDYNEQFF,TGTGCCAGCAGTGAGGCGGGAGTGGATTACAATGAGCAGTTCTTC
-,TRBJ2-7,TRBV27,TRBD2,CASKPGLAGTYEQYF,TGTGCCAGCAAACCAGGACTAGCGGGCACCTACGAGCAGTACTTC
-,TRBJ2-7,TRBV23-1,-,CASSLLGRVTPYEQYF,TGCGCCAGCAGTCTTCTCGGGAGAGTCACCCCCTACGAGCAGTACTTC
-,TRBJ2-3,TRBV5-6,TRBD2,CASSSLQRGSTDTQYF,TGTGCCAGCAGCTCTTTGCAGCGGGGGAGCACAGATACGCAGTATTTT
-,TRBJ1-3,TRBV4-2,-,CASSQPRYRAGNTIYF,TGTGCCAGCAGCCAGCCACGCTACAGGGCTGGAAACACCATATATTTT
few,TRBJ2-1,TRBV2,TRBD1,CASSETRGGLFRQEFF,TGTGCCAGCAGTGAAACGAGAGGGGGCCTATTCAGGCAAGAGTTCTTC
few,TRBJ2-5,TRBV9,TRBD1,CASSKQGAGETQYF,TGTGCCAGCAGCAAACAGGGGGCGGGAGAGACCCAGTACTTC
once,TRBJ1-1,TRBV7-9,-,CASSVRGTNTEAFF,TGTGCCAGCAGCGTCAGGGGAACGAACACTGAAGCTTTCTTT
-,TRBJ1-3,TRBV18,-,CASSPRAGGGNTIYF,TGTGCCAGCTCACCCAGGGCCGGAGGGGGAAACACCATATATTTT
few,TRBJ2-7,TRBV10-1,-,CASVGFEQYF,TGCGCCAGCGTCGGGTTCGAGCAGTACTTC
once,TRBJ2-6,TRBV10-3,-,CAIRSGFLGANVLTF,TGTGCCATCAGGTCAGGGTTCTTGGGGGCCAACGTCCTGACTTTC
-,TRBJ1-4,TRBV10-1,-,CASSAAGNEKLFF,TGCGCCAGCAGTGCGGCGGGAAATGAAAAACTGTTTTTT
once,TRBJ1-2,TRBV4-2,-,CASSQARGMEYGYTF,TGTGCCAGCAGCCAAGCTCGGGGGATGGAGTATGGCTACACCTTC
-,TRBJ2-1,TRBV29-1,TRBD1,CSVPRGTDYNEQFF,TGCAGCGTCCCCAGGGGGACAGACTACAATGAGCAGTTCTTC
-,TRBJ2-3,TRBV10-1,-,CASSPSVSTQYF,TGCGCCAGCAGCCCCAGTGTTAGCACGCAGTATTTT
-,TRBJ1-4,TRBV6-1,TRBD1,CASSRTGVEKLFF,TGTGCCAGCAGTCGGACAGGGGTGGAGAAACTGTTTTTT
-,TRBJ2-5,TRBV7-9,-,CASSRQRGTPYQETQYF,TGTGCCAGCAGCCGTCAGAGAGGGACACCGTACCAAGAGACCCAGTACTTC
-,TRBJ2-1,TRBV7-2,-,CASSLALREQFF,TGTGCCAGCAGCTTAGCCCTCAGGGAGCAGTTCTTC
-,TRBJ2-5,TRBV7-9,TRBD2,CASSLAAGLSLETQYF,TGTGCCAGCAGCTTAGCAGCGGGACTAAGTTTAGAGACCCAGTACTTC
-,TRBJ1-1,TRBV7-7,-,CASSLKGVSSGAFSVTEAFF,TGTGCCAGCAGCTTAAAGGGAGTGTCATCAGGGGCGTTCAGCGTCACTGAAGCTTTCTTT
-,TRBJ2-7,TRBV28,TRBD1,CASSYELGQGDPNEQYF,TGTGCCAGCAGTTATGAACTGGGACAGGGGGATCCTAACGAGCAGTACTTC